This record concerns one T cell receptor (beta chain) sequence. Its recognized antigen is unknown. Qualities for individual bases were not recorded, and no much larger clone is one base off. Libraries came from the immunoSEQ multiplex PCR assay. A mixture of 60 forward primers for TCR Vbeta segments and 13 reverse primers for TCR Jbeta segments was used in the multiplex PCR. Amplification of the CDR3 region of rearranged TCR beta genes was performed with a multiplex PCR assay on genomic DNA. Amplified TCR beta libraries were sequenced as 87-base-pair reads on the Illumina HiSeq System. The published analysis was carried out like this. In a later analysis, some 80 million unique TCR beta chains were counted across the approximately 640 repertoires, and about 9.9 million of these chains were shared by at least two donors. A nearest-neighbor algorithm error-corrected the raw reads and collapsed the reads into unique sequences, merging closely related sequences to remove PCR and sequencing errors. To assign V, D and J gene segments, CDR3 sequences were aligned to IMGT reference sequences. For a sequence to be retained, a match of at least six nucleotides to both a V gene segment and a J gene segment was required. Rearrangements were called productive when the CDR3 lacked stop codons and stayed in frame with V and J; all others were non-productive. CDR3 was defined by IMGT convention, running from the second conserved V-encoded cysteine to the conserved J-encoded phenylalanine. The earlier analysis of 587 of the donors excluded any sequence lacking an unambiguous match to a single V gene segment. An earlier analysis of around 600 of the donors classified V segments as functional when productive rearrangements were above 56.7% and as segregating when the standard deviation between donors was above 5%. A statistical classification framework was built for diagnosing cytomegalovirus status from the catalog of TCR beta chain sequences. V and J gene assignment, in a later analysis, came from comparing TCR nucleotide sequences with IMGT/GENE-DB human TR gene sequences. In a later analysis, CDR3 sequences and most-parsimonious VDJ recombination scenarios were assigned using the TCRdist pipeline. In a later analysis, each TCR beta chain was defined by its CDR3 amino acid sequence together with its V-gene family, and reads without a unique V-gene family were excluded. In a later analysis, approximately 640 highly shared, low-generation-probability nucleotide sequences were removed to address suspected cross-contamination and a sequencing artifact. A later analysis calculated a clonal expansion index for each public chain from normalized within-repertoire ranks of inferred template counts. In a later analysis, generation probabilities were computed with a VDJ recombination model fitted to out-of-frame rearrangements, and the resulting probabilities were checked against IGoR. Hypergeometric tests were used in a later analysis to score TCR-TCR, TCR-HLA and TCR-CMV co-occurrence, with a repertoire-size bias correction applied to the TCR pairs. False discovery rates were estimated in a later analysis by permuting HLA or CMV assignments 20 times. In a later analysis, co-occurring TCRs were grouped with DBSCAN, and TCRdist sequence similarity was added when clustering was performed within HLA-allele-positive subsets. Repertoires with fewer than 30,000 or more than 120,000 public chains were left out of co-occurrence clustering, as were roughly five repertoires with anomalous nucleotide sharing. Imported from immuneACCESS, the table was reduced by TCRdb to in-frame sequences with V and J called. These copies leave out some clones; in studies compared against another copy, an unresolved V gene accounts for under half, and the cause of the remainder is not known. V, J and clone size were drawn from that table, and D and trimming were deduced from the DNA. The sample contains 110,000 to 150,000 clones, about 78% of them found a single time. Of the sample, 6.8% falls within the top ten clones.

The data derive from a study of cytomegalovirus exposure and HLA in healthy donors (dated by TCRdb to the late 2010s). Looking at the study overall: An earlier analysis of roughly 500 of the donors reported about 300 Gb of sequence data and 90 million to 120 million unique TCR beta sequences obtained from around 170 million T cells. An early release that covered around 590 HLA-typed donors contained 300 to 350 gigabases of sequencing data and tens of millions of unique TCR sequences. Of the approximately 400 genotyped donors, approximately 83% fell in the genetic ancestry cluster associated with self-reported Caucasian donors. The study aimed to test whether cataloging public T cell receptors could reveal signatures of past pathogen exposure. The study used immunosequencing to profile the T cell repertoires of 670 or so subjects and linked those repertoires to cytomegalovirus serostatus. Along with the roughly 610-subject first cohort, a separate validation cohort of over a hundred different subjects was used. High-throughput TCR immunosequencing, statistical association of individual TCRs with disease status, and machine learning were combined to predict cytomegalovirus infection status. To study patterns of TCR occurrence, a later analysis re-analyzed previously published TCR beta repertoires from 600 to 750 donors and added high-resolution HLA genotyping. Rather than using new phenotypic data, the later analysis identified candidate immune exposures from TCR beta sequences and from how often those sequences occurred across donors. In an earlier analysis of 550 to 700 of the donors, high-throughput TCR beta sequencing was used to judge whether each TCR beta V gene segment behaved as functional or pseudogenic. Donor age, sex, ethnicity and CMV serostatus were compiled alongside the repertoire data. A later genetic analysis took genome-wide SNP genotypes for about three fifths of the roughly 700 donors and used that subset as a discovery cohort. Every repertoire in the discovery cohort had been generated on one and the same sequencing platform. HLA typing included class I and class II loci at four-digit resolution. Typing coverage differed by locus: A, B, C, DRB1 and DQB1 were typed in about 620-630 donors, DQA1 in 500 to 550, DPA1 in around 600, and DPB1 in 450 to 490. Roughly 5 DR-DQ haplotypes were handled as single units for association and clustering, since linkage in the cohort was strong. Among some 400 genotyped donors of the cohort, an average of approximately 220,000 unique TCR beta nucleotide sequences was sequenced per donor, of which about 20% were non-productive.

From the cysteine through the phenylalanine, the CDR3 covers 16 amino acids. Solely the CDR3 DNA is kept, with 48 bases framed from the first base. V ends up 4 bases short and J 3 bases short, with an unmatched junction base count of 5. Reading the germline V gene (reference sequence) gives CDR1 PRHDT and CDR2 FYEKMQ. On the study overall, not on this receptor specifically: Linkage disequilibrium might explain the correlated functional status among segregating V segments, but an unknown experimental factor could not be excluded. The only immune exposure information available for the cohort was CMV serostatus. A later analysis associated around 16,000 TCR beta sequences with specific HLA alleles at a false discovery rate of 0.05. Most CMV-associated TCR beta chains appeared to be HLA-restricted in a later analysis, and the HLA associations seemed to be driven largely by CMV exposure. In both the original and validation cohorts, the classifier was reported to diagnose cytomegalovirus status with high specificity and sensitivity. A later genetic analysis reported fewer N-insertions in productive TCRs among donors in an Asian-associated ancestry cluster than the roughly 620-donor mean. V-gene and J-gene trimming of TCR beta chains was associated with a missense DCLRE1C variant in a later genetic analysis, and the association was replicated in an independent cohort. In a later analysis, HLA-associated TCR beta chains were found to be more clonally expanded and to have lower generation probabilities than equally common non-associated chains. A few of the identified cytomegalovirus-associated TCR beta chains were confirmed in vitro to be specific for cytomegalovirus antigens. According to the authors, the approach could potentially be generalized to other disease states and immunological phenotypes. Some IMGT-functional V segments, including TRBV6-2 and TRBV6-3, could not be told apart with the 87-base-pair reads, so those segments were excluded. A total of some 180 TCR beta chains were listed by the study as associated with cytomegalovirus. In an earlier analysis of some 550 of the donors, most TCR beta V segments were observed in productive rearrangements about 87% or about 30% of the time, broadly matching IMGT annotations. In this cohort, only TCR beta chains were sequenced, and detectable features were limited by the absence of alpha or paired-chain data. A cluster of highly shared sequence variants was judged likely to be a technical artifact of the sequencing pipeline. A later analysis found that TCR association rates varied across HLA loci, with DRB1 alleles showing the most associated TCRs and HLA-C alleles the fewest. A further reported finding was that TCR beta sequences accurately predicted the HLA-A and HLA-B alleles for most subjects in the first cohort. When HLA alleles, especially DR and DQ, strongly co-occurred, TCR associations were difficult to assign to individual alleles. Presence/absence analyses assumed roughly uniform sequencing depth across donors, an assumption that may not hold. Most TCR sequences were observed very rarely across donors, whereas some public TCRs were present in many individuals. A later analysis reported that several top co-occurrence clusters appeared linked to parvovirus B19, influenza, CMV and Epstein-Barr virus. The earlier analysis of approximately 590 of the donors excluded 15 to 20 rarely observed V segments, including chromosome 9 orphons, because counts were too low. HLA typing was unavailable for some donors at each locus, so association tests used only the typed subset.

The cohort was made up of 666 healthy bone marrow donors. At the time of sampling, all cohort members were nominally healthy, though unrecorded immune exposures were likely present. The donor tested CMV seropositive, placing the donor among the 290 or so seropositive members of the cohort. Each donor provided a peripheral blood sample, and peripheral blood mononuclear cells were used for TCR beta sequencing. Genomic DNA was extracted from the blood cell samples with the Qiagen DNeasy Blood Extraction Kit. This clonotype originated in a man in his forties in good health and CMV-seropositive. The source material was PBMCs. The rearrangement joined TRBV13 to TRBJ2-2; 10 nucleotides in the junction match TRBD2. In nucleotide form, the sequence is TGTGCCAGCAGCTCCCGGCTAGCGGGAGACACCGGGGAGCTGTTTTTT. It translates as CASSSRLAGDTGELFF.